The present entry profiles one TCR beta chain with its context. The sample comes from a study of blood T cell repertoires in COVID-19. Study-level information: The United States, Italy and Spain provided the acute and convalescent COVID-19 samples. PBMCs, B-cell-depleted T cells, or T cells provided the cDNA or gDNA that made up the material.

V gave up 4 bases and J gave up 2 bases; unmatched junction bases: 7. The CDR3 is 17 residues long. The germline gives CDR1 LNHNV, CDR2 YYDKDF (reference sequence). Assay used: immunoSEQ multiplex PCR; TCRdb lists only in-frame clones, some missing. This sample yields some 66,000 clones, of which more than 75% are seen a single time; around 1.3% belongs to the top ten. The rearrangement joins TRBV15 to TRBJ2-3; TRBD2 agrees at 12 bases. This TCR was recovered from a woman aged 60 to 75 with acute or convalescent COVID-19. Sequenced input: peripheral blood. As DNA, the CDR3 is TGTGCCACCAGCACTTGGACTAGCGGGACCCCCACAGATACGCAGTATTTT. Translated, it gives CATSTWTSGTPTDTQYF.